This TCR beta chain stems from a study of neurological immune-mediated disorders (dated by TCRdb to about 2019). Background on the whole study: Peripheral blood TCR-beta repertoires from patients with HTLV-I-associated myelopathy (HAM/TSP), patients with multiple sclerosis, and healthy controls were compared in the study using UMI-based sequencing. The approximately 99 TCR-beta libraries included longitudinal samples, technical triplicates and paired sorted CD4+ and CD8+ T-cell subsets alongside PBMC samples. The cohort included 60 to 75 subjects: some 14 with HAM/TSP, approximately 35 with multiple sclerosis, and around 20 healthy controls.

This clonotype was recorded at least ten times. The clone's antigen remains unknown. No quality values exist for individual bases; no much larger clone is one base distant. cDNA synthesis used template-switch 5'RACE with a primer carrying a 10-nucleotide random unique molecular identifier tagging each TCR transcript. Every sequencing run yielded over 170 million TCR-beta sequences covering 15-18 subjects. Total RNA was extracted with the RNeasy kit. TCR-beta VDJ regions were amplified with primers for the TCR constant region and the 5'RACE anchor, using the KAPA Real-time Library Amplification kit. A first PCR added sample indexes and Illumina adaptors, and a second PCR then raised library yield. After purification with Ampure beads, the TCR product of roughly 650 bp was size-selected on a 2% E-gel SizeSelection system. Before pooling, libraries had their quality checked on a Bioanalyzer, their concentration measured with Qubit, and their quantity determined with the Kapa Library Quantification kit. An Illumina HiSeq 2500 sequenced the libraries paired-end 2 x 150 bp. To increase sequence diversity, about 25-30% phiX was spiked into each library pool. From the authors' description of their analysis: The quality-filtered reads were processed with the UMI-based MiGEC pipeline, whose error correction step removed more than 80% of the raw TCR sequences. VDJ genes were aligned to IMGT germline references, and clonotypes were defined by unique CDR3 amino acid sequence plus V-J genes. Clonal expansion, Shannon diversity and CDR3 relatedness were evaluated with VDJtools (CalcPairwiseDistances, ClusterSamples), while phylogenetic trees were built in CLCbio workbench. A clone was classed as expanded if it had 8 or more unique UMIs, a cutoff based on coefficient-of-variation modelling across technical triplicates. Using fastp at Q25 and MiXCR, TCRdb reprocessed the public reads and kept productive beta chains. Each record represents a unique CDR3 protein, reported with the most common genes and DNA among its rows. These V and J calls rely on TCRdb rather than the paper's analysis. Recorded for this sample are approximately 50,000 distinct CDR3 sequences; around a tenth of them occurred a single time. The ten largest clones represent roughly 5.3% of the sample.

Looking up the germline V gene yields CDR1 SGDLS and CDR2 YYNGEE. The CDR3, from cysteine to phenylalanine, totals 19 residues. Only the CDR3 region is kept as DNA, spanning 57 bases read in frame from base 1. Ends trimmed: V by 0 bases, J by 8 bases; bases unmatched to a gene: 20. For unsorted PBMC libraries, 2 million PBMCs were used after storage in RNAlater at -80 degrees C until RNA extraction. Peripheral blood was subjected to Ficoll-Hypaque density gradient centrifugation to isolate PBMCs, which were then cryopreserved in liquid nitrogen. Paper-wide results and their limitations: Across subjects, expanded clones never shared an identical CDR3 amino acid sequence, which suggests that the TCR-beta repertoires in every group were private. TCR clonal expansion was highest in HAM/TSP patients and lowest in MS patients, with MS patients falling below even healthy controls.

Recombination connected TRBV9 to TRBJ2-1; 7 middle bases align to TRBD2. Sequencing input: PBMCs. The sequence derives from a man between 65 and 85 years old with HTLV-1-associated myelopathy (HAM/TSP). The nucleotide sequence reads TGTGCCAGCAGCGTAGGAGATAAGGCACTAGCGAATACCCAGTATGAGCAGTTCTTC. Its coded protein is CASSVGDKALANTQYEQFF.